This TCR beta chain was sequenced during a study of vaccination and CD4 T cells after COVID-19. Whole-study context: The convalescents included six males and four females, and among them two were Hispanic while seven were Caucasian. Post-COVID draws followed diagnosis by a median approximately 100 days (range 35 to 161). Regarding the study as a whole: Vaccine-specific clones numbering 304 of 307 showed spike mono-reactivity in convalescent patients.

Of note for this clonotype: Its target is not known.

The V end was cut by 6 bases, the J end by 4 bases, with 14 bases between. The CDR3 is 13 amino acids. Germline loops: CDR1 DFQATT, CDR2 SNEGSKA (reference sequence). TCRdb redid the calling of the PCR reads with MiXCR, one entry per CDR3 protein. The sample yields around 20,000 distinct CDR3 sequences, less than 65% seen once. The source of this sequence is a human donor who had recovered from COVID-19. The chain joins TRBV20-1 to TRBJ2-3, with D tentatively TRBD2 (5 bases). The sequences come from CD4+ T cells from blood, collected after SARS-CoV-2 vaccination. In DNA, the CDR3 is TGCAGTGCCCGAAAGACACTAGCAGATACGCAGTATTTT. It encodes CSARKTLADTQYF.